Below, one T cell receptor (beta chain) is given with its context. A few counts support this clone. What antigen it recognizes has not been identified. Base qualities are missing; no much larger clone stands one base away. These data belong to a study of shared clonotypes between healthy human individuals (dated by TCRdb to the early 2020s). Study-wide context: The cohort included three men and a couple of women between 18 and 49 years of age. For each donor, CD4 naive and CD4 memory were each given three plates, CD8 naive was given two plates, and CD8 memory was given one plate. The study deeply sequenced blood TCR repertoires of five healthy adults to estimate repertoire size and the extent of clonotype sharing between individuals. Libraries were prepared and TCR repertoires were sequenced by different laboratories using diverse techniques, in order to increase sequencing depth and limit assay-specific biases. Between about 0.94 and 8.9 billion PBMCs per donor were obtained by leukapheresis.

Using the deep immunoSEQ assay, TCR CDR3 regions were amplified from genomic DNA by multiplex PCR. Genomic DNA extracted from each cell subset was distributed evenly over all wells of several immunoSEQ 96-well plates, and each plate served as one replicate. For sorted subsets, each replicate PCR was loaded with 200 ng genomic DNA, equivalent to 25,000 to 30,000 T cell genomes. Purified libraries were measured with a Qubit 3.0 fluorometer, size-checked on a Bioanalyzer 2100, and measured again with the KAPA Library Quantification kit. Each immunoSEQ 96-well plate was sequenced on its own single-read 150-cycle Illumina NextSeq 550 flow cell. In the original analysis: Because only junctional sequences without quality scores were contained in the immunoSEQ output, filtering matching that applied to full-length reads could not be performed. To assign V/J genes and CDR3, sequences were annotated using PyIR, a Python wrapper for IgBLAST v1.9, with IMGT germline references. Any read was removed if the V/J assignment was weak (E-value above 1e-6), the CDR3 was missing, or the read contained stop codons, out-of-frame junctions, or ambiguous translated residues. V3J clonotypes were defined as sequences sharing an identical inferred V gene, J gene, and CDR3 amino acid sequence. Percentage overlap between repertoires was calculated by dividing the number of shared unique clonotypes by the size of the smaller repertoire. Repertoire richness was assessed with RTK rarefaction, the Chao1 estimator, and Recon v2.1 estimates of unobserved clonotypes. Generation probabilities for all TCRbeta clonotypes obtained by the gDNA method from a handful of donors were computed using OLGA. TCRdb carries this immuneACCESS record with in-frame sequences only. Its versions omit some clonotypes, under half of them owing to an unresolved V gene in the studies checked, with the rest unexplained. The DNA was the basis for D and trimming; V, J and clone size are from that table. The table for this sample lists roughly 2.5 million clones; about 92% of them were counted only once. Over 0.12% of the sample rests with the top ten.

V is pruned by 10 bases and J by 7 bases, leaving 9 bases of the junction without a gene match. The germline V gene specifies MNHNS as CDR1 and SASEGT as CDR2. Including the terminal cysteine and phenylalanine, the CDR3 comprises 12 residues. Just the 36-base CDR3 DNA is kept, in frame starting at base 1. Donors were healthy HIV-negative adults with no recently reported acute infections or vaccinations. All donors were Caucasian adults living in Nashville, Tennessee, USA. CD4+ T cells were enriched through magnetic negative selection, after which naive cells were positively selected on CD45RA and the remaining negative fraction served as the memory subset. After blood collection by leukapheresis, PBMCs were isolated using Ficoll-Histopaque density gradient centrifugation and then cryopreserved in the vapor phase of liquid nitrogen. Purity and quantity of every magnetically sorted T cell population were checked by analytical flow cytometry. Each sorted fraction had its genomic DNA isolated and then quantified by UV absorbance on a Nanodrop 2000c.

Study-wide findings and limitations: About 5% of naive CD4, around 4% of naive CD8, approximately 2% of memory CD4, and about 0.4% of memory CD8 clonotypes were shared across several donors. Incomplete sequencing was indicated by rarefaction of sorted-subset datasets, despite the large sequencing depth. Pairwise subsampling led to the expectation that sequencing depth would affect the degree of clonotype sharing among donors. Sampling was restricted to blood, and TCR repertoires in tissue are likely to differ from TCR repertoires in blood. Higher generation probabilities were observed for clonotypes shared by all four sorted-subset donors than for non-shared clonotypes. Larger estimated clonotype richness was generally found for naive subsets than for memory subsets. The small number of donors limited the genetic and exposure-history diversity represented.

What was sequenced was naive CD4+ T cells sorted from blood. The cell subset or site label for this specimen denotes: CD45RA+ positively selected. The chain employs TRBV6-1 and TRBJ1-2; TRBD1 agrees with 7 junctional bases. This TCR was recovered from a man aged 18 to 30 in good health. The CDR3 reads as follows: CATTGDGGGYTF. The DNA sequence reads TGTGCCACTACAGGGGATGGCGGTGGCTACACCTTC.